One and the same sample provided the 3 T cell receptor beta chains below, sequenced in a study of response to subunit inactivated influenza vaccine. TCRdb reanalysed the RT-PCR reads using MiXCR and keeps one entry per CDR3 protein. The sample holds 500,000 to 600,000 distinct CDR3 sequences; 10% to 15% are singletons and the top ten take under 15%. The material sequenced was PBMCs from blood, taken more than 35 days after vaccination. The receptors stem from a man in his forties or fifties who received an inactivated influenza vaccine.

The V call is TRBV4-3, the J call TRBJ2-7, with 8 nucleotides matching TRBD2. The CDR3 length is 16 residues. The junction had 8 bases not matched to a gene; V was cut back by 1 base and J by 3 bases. The germline V gene encodes CDR1 LGHNA and CDR2 YSLEER. The CDR3 reads CASSQAEGLEDYEQYF. The CDR3 DNA reads as TGCGCCAGCAGCCAAGCAGAGGGACTAGAGGACTACGAGCAGTACTTC.

This rearrangement joins TRBV19 to TRBJ1-5; D is uncertain. V shed 2 bases and J shed 0 bases, with 11 bases lying between them. The CDR3 is made up of 16 amino acids. The V gene's germline CDR1 is LNHDA and CDR2 SQIVND (reference sequence). The CDR3 DNA reads TGTGCCAGTAGTATATCGGGTCAGTATAGCAATCAGCCCCAGCATTTT. Translating gives CASSISGQYSNQPQHF.

The rearrangement links TRBV12-3 or TRBV12-4 to TRBJ2-7; 9 bases match TRBD1. V lost 6 bases to trimming and J lost 2 bases; unmatched junction nucleotides: 11. The CDR3 totals 16 residues. For the CDR3, the DNA is TGTGCCAGCAGCGCAACTGGGACAGGGAATCCCTACGAGCAGTACTTC. Translation: CASSATGTGNPYEQYF.